The 18 T cell receptor beta chains listed next were all sequenced from one sample in a study of STAT5B mutations in CD4+ large granular lymphocyte leukemia (dated 2022 in TCRdb). To prepare the library, the immunoSEQ multiplex PCR assay was applied. As stored in TCRdb, this immuneACCESS dataset retains in-frame rearrangements with V and J assigned. A fraction of the clones does not appear; measured against another copy, unresolved V genes explain less than half of the discrepancy, and the remainder lacks a known reason. The sample contains tens of thousands of clones, about two thirds of them found a single time. About 0.6% of the sample lies in the top ten. Sequencing was carried out using CD4+ T cells from blood buffy coats. The receptors derive from a human donor in good health.

The chain has TRBV5-4 and TRBJ1-1; D might be TRBD1 (6 bases). V was pared by 1 base and J by 1 base, with 11 bases between. From germline, CDR1 is SGHNT and CDR2 YYREEE (reference sequence). This CDR3 is 15 amino acids long. The CDR3 sequence is CASSLTTGANTEAFF. In DNA form, the CDR3 reads TGTGCCAGCAGCTTGACGACGGGGGCGAACACTGAAGCTTTCTTT.

The chain links TRBV18 to TRBJ2-5; D is undetermined. Trimming pared 1 base from V and 2 bases from J, leaving 5 bases between. In germline, CDR1 is KGHSH, CDR2 LQKENI. The CDR3 is made up of 13 amino acids. The CDR3 loop is CASSPQGQETQYF. The CDR3 bases are TGTGCCAGCTCACCACAGGGTCAAGAGACCCAGTACTTC.

The chain joins TRBV12-5 to TRBJ1-4; no clear D gene. This CDR3 comprises 20 residues. V gave up 0 bases and J gave up 7 bases, with 27 bases separating them. Germline CDR1 LGHNT, CDR2 FRNRAP. CDR3 bases: TGTGCTAGTGGTTTGGTAAAGTCGGCAGTGGAGCTAGGCCTTGGTGAAAAACTGTTTTTT. It codes for CASGLVKSAVELGLGEKLFF.

The chain has TRBV7-2 and TRBJ1-4, with TRBD1 matching 8 bases. There are 15 residues in the CDR3. CDR1 and CDR2 from the germline V gene are SGHTA and FQGNSA. V shed 5 bases and J 7 bases; nucleotides not matched to a gene: 9. CDR3 in DNA: TGTGCCAGCAGCCTCAGACAGGGGAGGACTGAAAAACTGTTTTTT. Its translation is CASSLRQGRTEKLFF.

The chain is built from TRBV6-5 and TRBJ2-7; D not resolved. Trimming stripped 0 bases from V and 6 bases from J, with 9 bases between. Looked up from germline, CDR1 is MNHEY and CDR2 is SVGAGI. This CDR3 contains 13 residues. The CDR3: CASSYSRFLEQYF. CDR3 bases: TGTGCCAGCAGTTACTCGCGGTTCCTCGAGCAGTACTTC.

The chain carries TRBV18 and TRBJ1-4, with D possibly matching TRBD1 (6 bases). CDR1 KGHSH and CDR2 LQKENI come from the germline V gene. V lost 5 bases and J lost 6, with 16 bases in between. This CDR3 has 15 residues. The DNA for the CDR3 is TGTGCCAGCTCAACCGCAGGGGCCTCGTATGAAAAACTGTTTTTT. Protein: CASSTAGASYEKLFF.

The chain uses TRBV28 and TRBJ1-2, with a weak D call TRBD1 (5 bases). Trimming stripped 6 bases from V and 4 bases from J, with 18 bases between. The CDR3 loop spans 15 amino acids. CDR1 is MDHEN, CDR2 SYDVKM, per germline. CDR3 sequence: CASRWFGGSSYGYTF. The CDR3 nucleotides are TGTGCCAGCAGGTGGTTTGGGGGGTCTAGCTATGGCTACACCTTC.

This chain joins TRBV19 and TRBJ2-7, with 7 bases identical to TRBD1. V trimming: 5 bases; J trimming: 3 bases; junction bases outside the gene matches: 10. There are 15 residues in the CDR3. Germline CDR1 and CDR2: LNHDA and SQIVND (reference sequence). This CDR3 reads CASSWEWGQNYEQYF. CDR3 DNA: TGTGCCAGTAGTTGGGAGTGGGGACAGAACTACGAGCAGTACTTC.

This clone was seen a handful of times. The chain employs TRBV5-1 and TRBJ2-7; unclear D gene. Trimming pared 0 bases from V and 0 bases from J, leaving 10 bases between. CDR3 length: 15 amino acids. Per the germline V gene, CDR1 is SGHRS and CDR2 is YFSETQ. The CDR3 DNA reads as TGCGCCAGCAGCTTGGTAGGGATGTCCTCCTACGAGCAGTACTTC. Its protein is CASSLVGMSSYEQYF. The complete variable domain, with remaining parts taken from reference TRBV5-1 and TRBJ2-7, reads KAGVTQTPRYLIKTRGQQVTLSCSPISGHRSVSWYQQTPGQGLQFLFEYFSETQRNKGNFPGRFSGRQFSNSRSEMNVSTLELGDSALYLCASSLVGMSSYEQYFGPGTRLTVT.

V and J are TRBV12-5 and TRBJ1-3; possible D gene TRBD1, 5 bases. Germline CDR1 and CDR2: LGHNT and FRNRAP. The CDR3 is 15 amino acids. V shed 5 bases and J shed 0 bases, with 11 bases lying between them. CDR3 DNA sequence: TGTGCTAGTGGTCCTCACAGGAGCTCTGGAAACACCATATATTTT. Its protein is CASGPHRSSGNTIYF.

The chain joins TRBV5-1 to TRBJ2-7; 7 bases are shared with TRBD1. V was clipped by 8 bases and J by 3 bases; unmatched bases: 11. Germline V CDR1 and CDR2: SGHRS, YFSETQ. The CDR3 spans 14 residues. The CDR3 here is CASTPGQINYEQYF. CDR3 coding DNA: TGCGCCAGTACGCCGGGACAGATAAACTACGAGCAGTACTTC.

The rearrangement links TRBV18 to TRBJ2-7; D is perhaps TRBD1 (6 bases). CDR1 and CDR2 (germline): KGHSH, LQKENI. V lost 4 bases and J lost 6, with 16 bases in between. The CDR3 length is 14 residues. The CDR3 spells CASSQPGQISEQYF. CDR3 sequence (DNA): TGTGCCAGCTCACAACCGGGACAAATTTCCGAGCAGTACTTC.

A few counts support this clone. J is TRBJ1-1 and V is TRBV29-1, with D maybe TRBD1 (6 bases). This CDR3 comprises 14 residues. CDR1 and CDR2 from the germline V gene are SQVTM and ANQGSEA. V was clipped by 6 bases and J by 1 base, with 15 bases between them. CDR3 in DNA: TGCAGCGTCTCCATCACAGGGTGGAACACTGAAGCTTTCTTT. Translation gives CSVSITGWNTEAFF. The whole variable domain, remainder taken from reference TRBV29-1 and TRBJ1-1, is SAVISQKPSRDICQRGTSLTIQCQVDSQVTMMFWYRQQPGQSLTLIATANQGSEATYESGFVIDKFPISRPNLTFSTLTVSNMSPEDSSIYLCSVSITGWNTEAFFGQGTRLTVV.

This clone was counted once. The rearrangement links TRBV18 to TRBJ1-4; 7 bases are a match to TRBD1. V lost 2 bases and J lost 7; bases outside the gene matches: 1. Per germline, CDR1 KGHSH and CDR2 LQKENI. The length of the CDR3 is 13 residues. CDR3 sequence: CASSPNRGEKLFF. The CDR3 DNA follows: TGTGCCAGCTCACCAAACAGGGGTGAAAAACTGTTTTTT.

The rearrangement links TRBV7-2 to TRBJ2-2; D may be TRBD1 or TRBD2 (5 bases each). The CDR3 length is 15 residues. Germline lookup yields CDR1 SGHTA and CDR2 FQGNSA. V lost 6 bases and J lost 6, with 17 bases in between. CDR3 nucleotide sequence: TGTGCCAGCAGTAGGAGAGGGGCCGGATCCGGGGAGCTGTTTTTT. Translated, it gives CASSRRGAGSGELFF.

The V gene is TRBV7-6, the J gene TRBJ2-5; possibly TRBD1 or TRBD2 for D (5 bases each). Per germline, CDR1 SGHVS and CDR2 FNYEAQ. The length of the CDR3 is 15 residues. Trimming pared 5 bases from V and 7 bases from J, leaving 20 bases between. DNA of the CDR3: TGTGCCAGCAGCACGCCCGAGGGGCCCATAAGGACCCAGTACTTC. It translates to CASSTPEGPIRTQYF.

This clone was seen a few times. The CDR3 nucleotides are TGCGCCAGCAGTCAAAATGACCCGGACGGCGTCTCCTACGAGCAGTACTTC. Amino acid sequence: CASSQNDPDGVSYEQYF. This chain connects TRBV23-1 to TRBJ2-7, with D unresolved. TRBV23-1 is designated an ORF whose function remains uncertain. This CDR3 is 17 amino acids long. V lost 2 bases and J 0 bases, leaving 17 bases between the germline ends.

V is TRBV7-3 and J is TRBJ2-1; the D gene is possibly TRBD2 (5 bases). Germline V gene data show CDR1 as SGHTA and CDR2 as FQGTGA. This CDR3 has 13 amino acids. Trimming stripped 5 bases from V and 6 bases from J, with 11 bases between. Written as DNA, the CDR3 is TGTGCCAGCAGCCCTCCCGGGATCAATGAGCAGTTCTTC. It yields the protein CASSPPGINEQFF.